The rows below give T cell receptor beta chains drawn from one sample of a study of blood T cell repertoires in COVID-19. Assay: immunoSEQ multiplex PCR; the TCRdb copy retains only in-frame clones and omits some. The sample contains around 110,000 clones, less than 85% of which appear only once. Sequencing was carried out using peripheral blood. The receptors shown here come from a man in his thirties or forties with acute or convalescent COVID-19. CDR3s include the opening cysteine and the closing phenylalanine or tryptophan. A D gene is named only where the DNA matches it firmly. The size entry is marked missing in some rows and otherwise reads once, few, many or a size class.

NA	TRBV4-2	TRBD1	TRBJ1-3	TGTGCCAGCAGCCAAGACCGCTTAGGAGGACAGGGCTCTGGAAACACCATATATTTT	CASSQDRLGGQGSGNTIYF
NA	TRBV11-3	TRBD2	TRBJ2-1	TGTGCCAGCAGCCCGCGGACTAGCGGGAACTACAATGAGCAGTTCTTC	CASSPRTSGNYNEQFF
NA	TRBV24-1	NA	TRBJ2-1	TGTGCCACCCGCATGGGACTTCACAATGAGCAGTTCTTC	CATRMGLHNEQFF
NA	TRBV29-1	NA	TRBJ2-3	TGCAGTACGGTAACAGGGCTAAGCACAGATACGCAGTATTTT	CSTVTGLSTDTQYF
NA	TRBV12-3/TRBV12-4	NA	TRBJ1-4	TGTGCCAGCAGTTTTACGGGTGAAAAACTGTTTTTT	CASSFTGEKLFF
NA	TRBV4-3	NA	TRBJ2-1	TGCGCCAGCAGCCACAGGGGAGAGGGAAATGAGCAGTTCTTC	CASSHRGEGNEQFF
NA	TRBV11-2	NA	TRBJ1-4	TGTGCCAGCAGCCCCGGTGAAAAACTGTTTTTT	CASSPGEKLFF
NA	TRBV12-3/TRBV12-4	TRBD2	TRBJ2-4	TGTGCCAGCAGTAGCGGGACCGCGGGCATTCAGTACTTC	CASSSGTAGIQYF
NA	TRBV2	NA	TRBJ1-5	TGTGCCAGCAAAACCGGACAGCCCGGCCTTAATAGCAATCAGCCCCAGCATTTT	CASKTGQPGLNSNQPQHF
NA	TRBV19	NA	TRBJ1-1	TGTGCCAGTAGTATCGTACTTGGCGGAATCATGAACACTGAAGCTTTCTTT	CASSIVLGGIMNTEAFF
NA	TRBV15	NA	TRBJ1-1	TGTGCCACCAGCAGAGAACAGTACACTGAAGCTTTCTTT	CATSREQYTEAFF
NA	TRBV20-1	TRBD2	TRBJ2-1	TGCAGTGCTAGTTACCCTAGCGGGAGGTCCAATGAGCAGTTCTTC	CSASYPSGRSNEQFF
NA	TRBV5-1	TRBD1	TRBJ1-3	TGCGCCAGCAGCTTGTCCCGGGACAGAAGCTCTGGAAACACCATATATTTT	CASSLSRDRSSGNTIYF
few	TRBV24-1	TRBD1	TRBJ1-1	TGTGCCACCAGTGACCCCGGGACAGGGGGATCTGAAGCTTTCTTT	CATSDPGTGGSEAFF
NA	TRBV7-8	NA	TRBJ1-1	TGTGCCAGCAGCTTAGCCCACATGAACACTGAAGCTTTCTTT	CASSLAHMNTEAFF
NA	TRBV7-9	NA	TRBJ1-2	TGTGCCAGCAGCTTAGGTCCCCCAGGGGCTGGCTATGGCTACACCTTC	CASSLGPPGAGYGYTF
NA	TRBV4-2	TRBD2	TRBJ2-5	TGTGCCAGCAGCCACGGACTAGCGGGTTTAAAAGAGACCCAGTACTTC	CASSHGLAGLKETQYF
NA	TRBV6-5	TRBD1	TRBJ1-1	TGTGCCATTAGCAATAGGGGGCTGGCTGAAGCTTTCTTT	CAISNRGLAEAFF
NA	TRBV6-9	NA	TRBJ1-1	TGTGCCAGCACCCATATCCGAGGGAACACTGAAGCTTTCTTT	CASTHIRGNTEAFF
NA	TRBV11-1	NA	TRBJ2-7	TGTGCCAGCAGTCCGGGCCCGACAGGAGCCTACGAGCAGTACTTC	CASSPGPTGAYEQYF
NA	TRBV3-1/TRBV3-2	TRBD1	TRBJ1-2	TGTGCCAGCAGCCAAGGACAGGGGTATGGCTACACCTTC	CASSQGQGYGYTF
NA	TRBV5-4	NA	TRBJ1-2	TGTGCCAGCAGCTTGGTCGGCAGGCCTAACTATGGCTACACCTTC	CASSLVGRPNYGYTF
NA	TRBV4-2	NA	TRBJ1-1	TGTGCCAGCAGCCAAGATCAAGCGCGGGACACTGAAGCTTTCTTT	CASSQDQARDTEAFF
NA	TRBV23-1	TRBD1	TRBJ2-2	TGCGCCAGCAGTCGGGGGACAGGGTCCAACACCGGGGAGCTGTTTTTT	CASSRGTGSNTGELFF
NA	TRBV6-5	TRBD1	TRBJ1-2	TGTGCCACCGCAGGGGGCGCTGGCTACACCTTC	CATAGGAGYTF
NA	TRBV20-1	TRBD1	TRBJ2-7	TGCAGTGCTAGTACAGGGGGCGCCTACGAGCAGTACTTC	CSASTGGAYEQYF
NA	TRBV5-1	NA	TRBJ1-4	TGCGCCAGCCGCGTGCTCGGGGAGGGTGAAAAACTGTTTTTT	CASRVLGEGEKLFF
NA	TRBV6-4	NA	TRBJ1-1	TGTGCCAGCAGTATTGAGGGTCACACTGAAGCTTTCTTT	CASSIEGHTEAFF
once	TRBV6-1	NA	TRBJ1-5	TGTGCCAGCAGTGAGGTGCGGGGGCCTAGCAATCAGCCCCAGCATTTT	CASSEVRGPSNQPQHF
once	TRBV5-5	TRBD1	TRBJ1-6	TGTGCCAGCAGCTGGGACAGGGGCAATTCACCCCTCCACTTT	CASSWDRGNSPLHF
NA	TRBV3-1/TRBV3-2	NA	TRBJ2-1	TGTGCCAGCAGCGAACAGTCCTACAATGAGCAGTTCTTC	CASSEQSYNEQFF
once	TRBV7-9	TRBD1	TRBJ1-4	TGTGCCAGCAGCTCGGACCGGGACAGGTCCCTTGCAACTAATGAAAAACTGTTTTTT	CASSSDRDRSLATNEKLFF
few	TRBV20-1	NA	TRBJ1-5	TGCAGTGCTATGGCCCAATCCGCCCAGCATTTT	CSAMAQSAQHF
few	TRBV5-5	NA	TRBJ1-2	TGTGCCAGCAGCTTGGTTAACCTCGGGGACTATGGCTACACCTTC	CASSLVNLGDYGYTF
NA	TRBV30	NA	TRBJ2-1	TGTGCCTGGAGTGTACTAGCTCTTGATGAGCAGTTCTTC	CAWSVLALDEQFF
once	TRBV29-1	TRBD1	TRBJ2-3	TGCAGCGTTGAAGATCGCCGGGACAGGTACACAGATACGCAGTATTTT	CSVEDRRDRYTDTQYF
once	TRBV30	NA	TRBJ2-1	TGTGCCTGGACACAAGGCGGAGGGCCGAACTACAATGAGCAGTTCTTC	CAWTQGGGPNYNEQFF